Following are 10 T cell receptor beta chains from one sample sequenced in a study of cytomegalovirus exposure and HLA in healthy donors. A multiplex PCR was run with 60 Vbeta primers and 13 Jbeta primers. Here immunoSEQ multiplex PCR was the method, and the copy in TCRdb shows in-frame clones only, minus some. This table holds more than 95,000 clones, about 81% found once. Sequenced sample: PBMCs. The receptors come from a woman aged 30 to 39 in good health and CMV-seronegative.

The chain employs TRBV28 and TRBJ2-5; 7 bases fit TRBD1. This CDR3 is 15 amino acids long. Germline trimming cut 7 bases from V and 1 base from J; bases unmatched to any gene: 9. Germline V gene lookup returns CDR1 MDHEN and CDR2 SYDVKM. Here the CDR3 DNA reads TGTGCCAGCAACGACAGGGCGAGGCTCCAAGAGACCCAGTACTTC. Its protein is CASNDRARLQETQYF.

V usage is TRBV2 and J usage is TRBJ1-6, with a possible D match to TRBD1 (6 bases). The CDR3 sequence is 11 residues long. Per the germline V gene, CDR1 is SNHLY and CDR2 is FYNNEI. V lost 7 bases, J lost 13 bases, and 11 bases lay in between. CDR3 residues: CASKRTVPLHF. DNA of the CDR3: TGTGCCAGCAAACGGACAGTTCCCCTCCACTTT.

This chain joins TRBV30 and TRBJ1-1, with a weak D call TRBD1 (6 bases). Trimming shortened V by 2 bases and J by 5 bases, and 12 bases separated the two germline ends. Germline lookup yields CDR1 GTSNPN and CDR2 SVGIG (reference sequence). This CDR3 is built from 13 residues. The CDR3 loop is CAWSRGGWTEAFF. CDR3 coding DNA: TGTGCCTGGAGTCGCGGGGGCTGGACTGAAGCTTTCTTT.

This clone has more than one count but fewer than ten. This chain links TRBV15 with TRBJ1-3; D may be TRBD1 (6 bases). Deletions cut 3 bases from V and 0 bases from J, with 15 bases between. The CDR3 spans 17 residues. Germline values: CDR1 LNHNV, CDR2 YYDKDF (reference sequence). The CDR3 loop reads CATSSLRTVLSGNTIYF. CDR3 bases: TGTGCCACCAGCAGTCTTAGGACAGTCCTCTCTGGAAACACCATATATTTT. The full variable domain, completed using reference TRBV15 and TRBJ1-3, is DAMVIQNPRYQVTQFGKPVTLSCSQTLNHNVMYWYQQKSSQAPKLLFHYYDKDFNNEADTPDNFQSRRPNTSFCFLDIRSPGLGDTAMYLCATSSLRTVLSGNTIYFGEGSWLTVV.

Worth noting for this clone: Compared with germline, one end of the junction differs, possibly owing to a read error. J is TRBJ1-1 and V is TRBV7-9; the match to TRBD1 covers 7 bases. The CDR3 has 13 amino acids. Per germline, CDR1 SEHNR and CDR2 FQNEAQ (reference sequence). The CDR3: CSSSLQSGGNPFF. The CDR3, as DNA: TGTTCCAGCAGCTTACAGTCAGGGGGGAATCCTTTCTTT.

The gene calls are TRBV2 and TRBJ1-4; D is uncertain. CDR3 size: 14 residues. The germline V gene has CDR1 SNHLY and CDR2 FYNNEI. Trimming removed 8 bases from V and 0 bases from J, with 10 bases in between. The CDR3 region has the DNA TGTGCCAGCGATAGGCGGCCAACTAATGAAAAACTGTTTTTT. Protein: CASDRRPTNEKLFF.

There are a few counts of this clone. J is TRBJ2-2 and V is TRBV11-2; TRBD2 agrees at 9 bases. The CDR3 spans 16 residues. J lost 6 bases, V lost 5 bases, and 10 bases had no gene match. From germline, CDR1 is SGHAT and CDR2 FQNNGV. The CDR3 sequence: CASSPWRGGGAGELFF. DNA for the CDR3: TGTGCCAGCAGCCCATGGCGGGGGGGCGGGGCCGGGGAGCTGTTTTTT. Drawing the rest from reference TRBV11-2 and TRBJ2-2, the complete variable domain is EAGVAQSPRYKIIEKRQSVAFWCNPISGHATLYWYQQILGQGPKLLIQFQNNGVVDDSQLPKDRFSAERLKGVDSTLKIQPAKLEDSAVYLCASSPWRGGGAGELFFGEGSRLTVL.

The chain uses TRBV6-5 and TRBJ2-5, with 10 bases aligning to TRBD2. The germline CDR1 and CDR2 sequences are MNHEY and SVGAGI. The CDR3 has 15 residues. With V trimmed by 7 bases and J by 4 bases, 9 bases remained unmatched. For the CDR3, the DNA is TGTGCCAGCAATCATTATAGCGGGAGGTCAGAGACCCAGTACTTC. This sequence encodes CASNHYSGRSETQYF.

The chain carries TRBV7-8 and TRBJ2-3, with TRBD1 matching over 9 bases. Germline CDR1 SGHVS, CDR2 FQNEAQ. The CDR3 extends over 15 amino acids. Trimming at V came to 5 bases and at J to 1 base, leaving 4 bases not matched to a gene. The CDR3 is CASSTRTGGTDTQYF. CDR3 coding DNA: TGTGCCAGCAGCACCCGGACAGGGGGCACAGATACGCAGTATTTT.

The chain uses TRBV7-2 and TRBJ2-7, with 11 nucleotides matching TRBD2. This CDR3 is 15 amino acids long. The V gene's germline CDR1 is SGHTA and CDR2 FQGNSA. The V and J ends lost 4 bases and 4 bases, in that order; junction bases with no gene match: 6. The CDR3 DNA follows: TGTGCCAGCAGCTCCCCGGGACTAGCGGAATACGAGCAGTACTTC. Protein sequence: CASSSPGLAEYEQYF.